This T cell receptor beta chain was retrieved from a study of blood T cell repertoires in COVID-19. For the study at large: Acute and convalescent COVID-19 samples came from the United States, Italy and Spain. PBMCs, B-cell-depleted T cells, or T cells provided the cDNA or gDNA that made up the material.

The V gene lost 2 bases and the J gene lost 4 bases, with 9 bases spanning the gap. The CDR3 runs 13 residues. Per the germline V gene, CDR1 is LGHNA and CDR2 is YSLEER. As handled by the study authors: The authors estimated nucleated cell counts from reference gene primer amplification. The repertoire was sequenced with immunoSEQ multiplex PCR; TCRdb's copy has only in-frame clones and lacks some. Clone size and the V and J calls come from that table; the DNA yielded D and trimming. The sample includes 140,000 to 150,000 clones, roughly 90% of them seen just once. The source of this sequence is a human donor in a cohort sampled during active COVID-19. Sequencing was performed on peripheral blood. The chain recombines TRBV4-3 with TRBJ2-7; the D is unclear. CDR3 residues: CASSQQVLYEQYF. For the CDR3, the DNA is TGCGCCAGCAGCCAACAGGTACTTTACGAGCAGTACTTC.